This is a list of T cell receptor beta chains from one sample in a study of T cell responses to AZD1222 COVID-19 vaccine. Profiled with immunoSEQ multiplex PCR; TCRdb holds only in-frame clones, not every one. The repertoire includes about 140,000 clones, about 93% of them detected once, and 6% to 7.5% sits in the top ten. The sample was peripheral blood, taken 28 days after the second AZD1222 dose. These receptors were obtained from an adult who received the AZD1222 COVID-19 vaccine. Both conserved end residues are part of each CDR3. Fields, in order: V gene, D gene, J gene, clone size, CDR3 protein, CDR3 DNA. A D gene is named only where the DNA matches it firmly. Clone size, where shown, is once, few, many, or a class for clones that have expanded.

TRBV19,TRBD1,TRBJ2-1,-,CASSIGGQGFFSEQFF,TGTGCCAGTAGTATAGGGGGACAGGGGTTTTTCAGTGAGCAGTTCTTC
TRBV5-1,TRBD1,TRBJ1-1,-,CASSSIPGQGTEAFF,TGCGCCAGCAGCTCCATACCGGGACAGGGCACTGAAGCTTTCTTT
TRBV6-2/TRBV6-3,TRBD1,TRBJ1-5,-,CASSSQGTGTGSNQPQHF,TGTGCCAGCAGTTCTCAGGGTACCGGGACAGGGAGCAATCAGCCCCAGCATTTT
TRBV12-3/TRBV12-4,TRBD1,TRBJ2-5,once,CASRWDSQETQYF,TGTGCCAGCAGGTGGGACAGCCAAGAGACCCAGTACTTC
TRBV7-2,-,TRBJ1-1,-,CASSLRQENTEAFF,TGTGCCAGCAGCTTACGCCAGGAGAACACTGAAGCTTTCTTT
TRBV4-2,-,TRBJ1-5,-,CASSQEGGNSNQPQHF,TGTGCCAGCAGCCAAGAGGGGGGAAATAGCAATCAGCCCCAGCATTTT
TRBV24-1,-,TRBJ1-5,-,CATSLDGNQPQHF,TGTGCCACCAGTCTGGACGGAAATCAGCCCCAGCATTTT
TRBV27,TRBD1,TRBJ1-1,-,CASRKGQMNTEAFF,TGTGCCAGCAGGAAGGGACAGATGAACACTGAAGCTTTCTTT
TRBV2,TRBD1,TRBJ1-2,-,CASSARTGVGGYTF,TGTGCCAGCAGTGCTAGGACAGGGGTAGGTGGCTACACCTTC
TRBV20-1,TRBD2,TRBJ2-1,few,CSASAFSGGDYNEQFF,TGCAGTGCTAGTGCCTTTAGCGGGGGAGACTACAATGAGCAGTTCTTC
TRBV4-1,-,TRBJ2-2,-,CASSLGRGQVGATGELFF,TGCGCCAGCAGCCTCGGGAGGGGGCAGGTCGGTGCGACCGGGGAGCTGTTTTTT
TRBV12-3/TRBV12-4,-,TRBJ2-2,-,CASRRGETGELFF,TGTGCCAGCAGGAGGGGCGAGACCGGGGAGCTGTTTTTT
TRBV5-1,TRBD2,TRBJ2-3,-,CASSWRGGQGDTQYF,TGCGCCAGCAGCTGGCGGGGGGGCCAGGGAGATACGCAGTATTTT
TRBV18,TRBD1,TRBJ2-1,-,CASSPPSLQGHNEQFF,TGTGCCAGCTCACCACCATCACTACAGGGGCACAATGAGCAGTTCTTC
TRBV30,TRBD1,TRBJ1-1,once,CAWSVWRTGGSTEAFF,TGTGCCTGGAGTGTTTGGAGGACAGGGGGATCCACTGAAGCTTTCTTT
TRBV6-2/TRBV6-3,-,TRBJ1-5,-,CASSPHSELDRPQHF,TGTGCCAGCAGCCCCCACTCCGAGTTGGACCGGCCCCAGCATTTT
TRBV14,-,TRBJ1-3,-,CASSQGGGNTIYF,TGTGCCAGCAGCCAAGGGGGTGGAAACACCATATATTTT
TRBV15,TRBD1,TRBJ1-1,-,CATSHSGTATEAFF,TGTGCCACCAGCCATTCCGGGACAGCCACTGAAGCTTTCTTT
TRBV19,-,TRBJ1-6,-,CASSIGGSPDSPLHF,TGTGCCAGTAGTATAGGTGGATCGCCGGATTCACCCCTCCACTTT
TRBV7-9,-,TRBJ2-1,-,CASSLRSYNEQFF,TGTGCCAGCAGTCTGCGCTCCTACAATGAGCAGTTCTTC
TRBV19,-,TRBJ1-1,-,CASSAALNTEAFF,TGTGCCAGTAGTGCCGCACTGAACACTGAAGCTTTCTTT
TRBV11-3,TRBD1,TRBJ2-7,-,CASSLPAGGLSHEQYF,TGTGCCAGCAGCTTACCCGCAGGGGGCCTTTCCCACGAGCAGTACTTC
TRBV5-4,TRBD2,TRBJ2-1,-,CASSFRGGGYNEQFF,TGTGCCAGCAGCTTCCGTGGGGGGGGCTACAATGAGCAGTTCTTC
TRBV6-5,TRBD2,TRBJ2-5,-,CASSYRSRGGKETQYF,TGTGCCAGCAGTTACCGCTCGCGGGGGGGCAAAGAGACCCAGTACTTC
TRBV28,-,TRBJ1-1,-,CASSFSAEAFF,TGTGCCAGCAGTTTTAGTGCTGAAGCTTTCTTT
TRBV6-6,-,TRBJ1-2,-,CASSLVSSGKSRYGYTF,TGTGCCAGCAGTCTAGTGTCCAGCGGAAAATCTCGCTATGGCTACACCTTC
TRBV7-2,-,TRBJ2-2,once,CASNPALGEPGELFF,TGTGCCAGCAACCCCGCTCTGGGGGAACCGGGGGAGCTGTTTTTT
TRBV19,TRBD2,TRBJ2-7,-,CASSRWTSGGYEQYF,TGTGCCAGTAGTAGATGGACTAGCGGGGGCTACGAGCAGTACTTC
TRBV11-3,TRBD1,TRBJ2-3,-,CASSFAWTGPYTDTQYF,TGTGCCAGCAGCTTCGCCTGGACAGGGCCCTACACAGATACGCAGTATTTT
TRBV6-2/TRBV6-3,-,TRBJ2-7,-,CASSSPEKTLILREQYF,TGTGCCAGCAGTTCCCCGGAAAAGACTCTCATCTTGCGCGAGCAGTACTTC
TRBV7-2,-,TRBJ1-5,-,CASSLRAGVGSNQPQHF,TGTGCCAGCAGCCTCAGGGCAGGGGTGGGGAGCAATCAGCCCCAGCATTTT
TRBV6-5,-,TRBJ1-5,-,CASSYSVGSNQPQHF,TGTGCCAGCAGTTACTCGGTTGGGAGCAATCAGCCCCAGCATTTT
TRBV6-5,TRBD2,TRBJ2-2,-,CASSYGTSRDTGELFF,TGTGCCAGCAGTTACGGGACTAGCCGTGACACCGGGGAGCTGTTTTTT
TRBV4-2,-,TRBJ1-1,-,CASSQDKGDTEAFF,TGTGCCAGCAGCCAAGATAAGGGGGACACTGAAGCTTTCTTT
TRBV2,-,TRBJ1-2,-,CASSRQNYGYTF,TGTGCCAGCAGTCGACAGAACTATGGCTACACCTTC
TRBV13,TRBD1,TRBJ2-1,-,CASSFRSRDRGRGEQFF,TGTGCCAGCAGTTTCAGGAGTAGGGACAGGGGGCGGGGTGAGCAGTTCTTC
TRBV6-1,-,TRBJ2-1,-,CASSEAGGPANEQFF,TGTGCCAGCAGTGAAGCGGGGGGGCCAGCCAATGAGCAGTTCTTC
TRBV20-1,-,TRBJ1-1,-,CSASRTEAFF,TGCAGTGCTAGTCGCACTGAAGCTTTCTTT
TRBV7-2,-,TRBJ2-1,-,CASSTQKTRQLGHEQFF,TGTGCCAGCAGCACCCAAAAGACGCGACAGTTAGGCCATGAGCAGTTCTTC
TRBV6-5,-,TRBJ1-2,-,CASSRGSRSGYTF,TGTGCCAGCAGCCGCGGGTCAAGGTCAGGCTACACCTTC
TRBV5-1,TRBD1,TRBJ2-2,-,CASSLATGGYGELFF,TGCGCCAGCAGCTTGGCAACAGGGGGCTACGGGGAGCTGTTTTTT
TRBV2,-,TRBJ1-3,once,CASSEKGWSFGNTIYF,TGTGCCAGCAGTGAAAAGGGATGGAGTTTTGGAAACACCATATATTTT
TRBV14,-,TRBJ2-6,once,CASSPPGSVAGGANVLTF,TGTGCCAGCAGCCCACCAGGGTCGGTAGCAGGTGGGGCCAACGTCCTGACTTTC
TRBV6-5,-,TRBJ2-1,few,CASSTGGDEQFF,TGTGCCAGCAGTACAGGGGGGGATGAGCAGTTCTTC
TRBV13,-,TRBJ1-2,-,CASSWGRPDYGYTF,TGTGCCAGCAGCTGGGGCAGGCCTGACTATGGCTACACCTTC
TRBV2,-,TRBJ2-1,-,CASSDRGFYREQFF,TGTGCCAGCAGTGATAGGGGATTTTACAGGGAGCAGTTCTTC
TRBV2,TRBD1,TRBJ1-5,-,CASSEGFTGGNQPQHF,TGTGCCAGCAGTGAAGGCTTTACAGGGGGCAATCAGCCCCAGCATTTT
TRBV3-1/TRBV3-2,TRBD2,TRBJ2-3,-,CASSQRGSGWGADTQYF,TGTGCCAGCAGCCAGCGCGGGAGCGGCTGGGGAGCAGATACGCAGTATTTT